The rows below give T cell receptor beta chains drawn from one sample of a study of T cells in Graves' hyperthyroidism and ophthalmopathy. TCRdb independently ran MiXCR on the multiplex PCR reads; one entry per CDR3 protein. The sample gives a few hundred thousand distinct CDR3 sequences, more than 20% of which show up once; around 27% is in the top ten. Sequenced input: blood. The source of these receptors is a man between 18 and 35 years old with Graves' hyperthyroidism. Both conserved end residues are part of each CDR3. The D gene is left open where the match is weak. Expanded clones are given a class, and other clones once, few, many or no size at all.

J: TRBJ1-2
size: many
D: -
V: TRBV12-3/TRBV12-4
CDR3: CASSPPGRTRYTF
DNA: TGTGCCAGCTCACCACCGGGCAGGACGCGCTACACCTTC

J: TRBJ2-2
size: many
D: -
V: TRBV12-3/TRBV12-4
CDR3: CASSLESLARISGELFF
DNA: TGTGCCAGCAGTTTAGAATCCTTGGCAAGAATCTCCGGGGAGCTGTTTTTT

J: TRBJ1-1
size: many
D: -
V: TRBV5-1
CDR3: CASSFTGTPNTEAFF
DNA: TGCGCCAGCAGCTTCACAGGGACTCCGAACACTGAAGCTTTCTTT

J: TRBJ1-1
size: many
D: TRBD1
V: TRBV12-3/TRBV12-4
CDR3: CASSWAGGTEAFF
DNA: TGTGCCAGCAGTTGGGCAGGGGGAACTGAAGCTTTCTTT

J: TRBJ2-2
size: many
D: -
V: TRBV28
CDR3: CASYPGDFTGELFF
DNA: TGTGCCAGCTATCCGGGGGATTTCACCGGGGAGCTGTTTTTT

J: TRBJ1-5
size: many
D: -
V: TRBV12-3/TRBV12-4
CDR3: CASRVGSGPQHF
DNA: TGTGCCAGCAGGGTGGGATCGGGGCCCCAGCATTTT

J: TRBJ2-5
size: -
D: -
V: TRBV6-5
CDR3: CASSYSGTLETQYF
DNA: TGTGCCAGCAGTTACTCAGGGACTCTGGAGACCCAGTACTTC

J: TRBJ1-1
size: -
D: -
V: TRBV6-2/TRBV6-3
CDR3: CASSYSARTLNTEAFF
DNA: TGTGCCAGCAGTTACTCGGCCAGAACCTTGAACACTGAAGCTTTCTTT

J: TRBJ2-5
size: -
D: -
V: TRBV11-1
CDR3: CASSRTAFQNSEGTQYF
DNA: TGTGCCAGCAGCAGGACAGCTTTTCAGAACTCCGAAGGAACCCAGTACTTC

J: TRBJ2-5
size: many
D: -
V: TRBV7-8
CDR3: CASSSRGAGVVETQYF
DNA: TGTGCCAGCAGCTCTAGGGGGGCCGGGGTGGTAGAGACCCAGTACTTC

J: TRBJ2-5
size: many
D: -
V: TRBV13
CDR3: CASSLAGPETQYF
DNA: TGTGCCAGCAGCTTAGCCGGTCCGGAGACCCAGTACTTC

J: TRBJ1-2
size: many
D: -
V: TRBV5-4
CDR3: CASSLEGGTYSNYGYTF
DNA: TGTGCCAGCAGCTTGGAAGGCGGGACTTATTCTAACTATGGCTACACCTTC

J: TRBJ1-1
size: many
D: -
V: TRBV5-6
CDR3: CASSKPAENTEAFF
DNA: TGTGCCAGCAGCAAACCGGCAGAGAACACTGAAGCTTTCTTT

J: TRBJ2-7
size: -
D: TRBD1
V: TRBV19
CDR3: CASRGYGTGTTREQYF
DNA: TGTGCCAGTAGAGGTTACGGGACAGGGACAACGAGGGAGCAGTACTTC

J: TRBJ1-2
size: many
D: -
V: TRBV6-5
CDR3: CASSPYPGVDYGYTF
DNA: TGTGCCAGCAGTCCCTATCCTGGGGTTGACTATGGCTACACCTTC

J: TRBJ1-1
size: many
D: TRBD1
V: TRBV2
CDR3: CASRSNRGGTEAFF
DNA: TGTGCCAGCAGGTCTAACAGGGGCGGAACTGAAGCTTTCTTT

J: TRBJ1-5
size: many
D: TRBD1
V: TRBV28
CDR3: CASSKGQTPPNQPQHF
DNA: TGTGCCAGCAGTAAGGGACAGACCCCCCCCAATCAGCCCCAGCATTTT

J: TRBJ1-1
size: many
D: -
V: TRBV6-1
CDR3: CASARRDINTEAFF
DNA: TGTGCCAGCGCTAGGAGGGATATTAACACTGAAGCTTTCTTT

J: TRBJ2-5
size: many
D: -
V: TRBV7-6
CDR3: CASSLDRRRETQYF
DNA: TGTGCCAGCAGCTTAGATCGCCGACGAGAGACCCAGTACTTC

J: TRBJ2-3
size: many
D: -
V: TRBV6-1
CDR3: CASTFGPQADTQYF
DNA: TGTGCCAGCACCTTCGGACCCCAGGCAGATACGCAGTATTTT

J: TRBJ1-1
size: many
D: -
V: TRBV9
CDR3: CASSAGVINTEAFF
DNA: TGTGCCAGCAGCGCGGGAGTCATAAACACTGAAGCTTTCTTT

J: TRBJ2-7
size: few
D: -
V: TRBV2
CDR3: CASRGRARFYEQYF
DNA: TGTGCCAGCAGGGGCCGGGCTAGATTCTACGAGCAGTACTTC

J: TRBJ1-1
size: many
D: -
V: TRBV5-1
CDR3: CASGRTPSFMNTEAFF
DNA: TGCGCCAGTGGCAGGACACCTAGTTTCATGAACACTGAAGCTTTCTTT

J: TRBJ1-5
size: many
D: -
V: TRBV6-1
CDR3: CASSESKGRSNQPQHF
DNA: TGTGCCAGCAGTGAATCTAAGGGGCGGAGCAATCAGCCCCAGCATTTT

J: TRBJ2-7
size: -
D: TRBD2
V: TRBV7-9
CDR3: CASAQGLAHYEQYF
DNA: TGTGCCAGCGCCCAGGGACTAGCGCACTACGAGCAGTACTTC

J: TRBJ1-1
size: -
D: TRBD1
V: TRBV28
CDR3: CASSYGTVATGGTEAFF
DNA: TGTGCCAGCAGTTACGGGACAGTAGCGACAGGAGGTACTGAAGCTTTCTTT

J: TRBJ2-6
size: many
D: -
V: TRBV6-1
CDR3: CASRTWVSSGANVLTF
DNA: TGTGCCAGCAGGACTTGGGTGTCCTCTGGGGCCAACGTCCTGACTTTC

J: TRBJ1-2
size: many
D: -
V: TRBV12-3/TRBV12-4
CDR3: CASSSAPLVPTLYGYTF
DNA: TGTGCCAGCAGTTCCGCCCCCCTGGTCCCAACTCTCTATGGCTACACCTTC

J: TRBJ2-1
size: -
D: TRBD2
V: TRBV20-1
CDR3: CSPGLAGGFNEQFF
DNA: TGCAGTCCGGGACTAGCGGGGGGTTTCAATGAGCAGTTCTTC

J: TRBJ1-5
size: many
D: -
V: TRBV6-2/TRBV6-3
CDR3: CASSPFGDASNQPQHF
DNA: TGTGCCAGCAGTCCCTTCGGGGATGCAAGCAATCAGCCCCAGCATTTT

J: TRBJ1-2
size: many
D: -
V: TRBV29-1
CDR3: CSVATKGREANYGYTF
DNA: TGCAGCGTTGCCACGAAAGGGAGGGAAGCTAACTATGGCTACACCTTC

J: TRBJ2-7
size: -
D: TRBD1
V: TRBV19
CDR3: CASSTPGQGISYEQYF
DNA: TGTGCCAGTAGCACACCAGGACAGGGAATCTCCTACGAGCAGTACTTC

J: TRBJ2-5
size: -
D: -
V: TRBV20-1
CDR3: CSATPETDLQETQYF
DNA: TGCAGTGCTACGCCCGAGACAGACCTCCAAGAGACCCAGTACTTC

J: TRBJ1-1
size: few
D: TRBD1
V: TRBV30
CDR3: CAWIHPGQVITEAFF
DNA: TGTGCCTGGATCCACCCGGGACAGGTCATCACTGAAGCTTTCTTT

J: TRBJ1-1
size: -
D: TRBD1
V: TRBV10-3
CDR3: CATQTGGLNTEAFF
DNA: TGTGCCACTCAGACAGGGGGGCTTAACACTGAAGCTTTCTTT

J: TRBJ1-5
size: many
D: -
V: TRBV7-8
CDR3: CASSVSVGPQHF
DNA: TGTGCCAGCAGCGTGTCTGTGGGGCCCCAGCATTTT

J: TRBJ1-3
size: many
D: -
V: TRBV11-3
CDR3: CASRADGGTGNTIYF
DNA: TGTGCCAGCAGAGCAGACGGTGGAACTGGAAACACCATATATTTT

J: TRBJ2-7
size: few
D: -
V: TRBV19
CDR3: CASSMLGYEQYF
DNA: TGTGCCAGTAGTATGCTGGGATACGAGCAGTACTTC

J: TRBJ1-5
size: few
D: -
V: TRBV5-1
CDR3: CASSLGIPGQPQHF
DNA: TGCGCCAGCAGCTTGGGTATTCCCGGTCAGCCCCAGCATTTC

J: TRBJ2-2
size: -
D: -
V: TRBV30
CDR3: CAWTGSNTGELFF
DNA: TGTGCCTGGACAGGGTCGAACACCGGGGAGCTGTTTTTT

J: TRBJ1-5
size: -
D: TRBD1
V: TRBV28
CDR3: CASTKSRDRARGQPQHF
DNA: TGTGCCAGCACCAAGTCCCGGGACAGGGCCCGTGGACAGCCCCAGCATTTT

J: TRBJ1-1
size: many
D: -
V: TRBV5-1
CDR3: CASSSTAQGTEAFF
DNA: TGCGCCAGCAGCAGCACGGCCCAGGGCACTGAAGCTTTCTTT

J: TRBJ1-2
size: -
D: -
V: TRBV3-1
CDR3: CASSQDLGGYGYTF
DNA: TGTGCCAGCAGCCAAGATCTGGGGGGCTATGGCTACACCTTC

J: TRBJ1-2
size: many
D: -
V: TRBV15
CDR3: CATSRETYGYTF
DNA: TGTGCCACCAGCAGAGAAACCTATGGCTACACCTTC

J: TRBJ1-5
size: many
D: -
V: TRBV5-8
CDR3: CASSLHGGTNQPQHF
DNA: TGTGCCAGCAGCTTGCATGGGGGTACCAATCAGCCCCAGCATTTT

J: TRBJ2-7
size: -
D: -
V: TRBV20-1
CDR3: CSVNSQGFGSYEQYF
DNA: TGCAGTGTCAACTCCCAGGGATTCGGCTCCTACGAGCAGTACTTC

J: TRBJ1-5
size: few
D: TRBD1
V: TRBV12-3/TRBV12-4
CDR3: CASSRAGTGYWGNQPQHF
DNA: TGTGCCAGCAGCCGGGCCGGGACAGGGTACTGGGGCAATCAGCCCCAGCATTTT

J: TRBJ2-7
size: many
D: TRBD2
V: TRBV7-9
CDR3: CASSATSGGAYEQYF
DNA: TGTGCCAGCAGCGCCACTAGCGGGGGGGCCTACGAGCAGTACTTC

J: TRBJ2-7
size: -
D: -
V: TRBV20-1
CDR3: CSARSQFSYEQYF
DNA: TGCAGTGCTAGGTCCCAGTTCTCCTACGAGCAGTACTTC

J: TRBJ2-7
size: many
D: TRBD1
V: TRBV12-3/TRBV12-4
CDR3: CASSGQGFSYEQYF
DNA: TGTGCCAGCAGCGGACAGGGGTTTTCCTACGAGCAGTACTTC

J: TRBJ1-2
size: many
D: -
V: TRBV9
CDR3: CASSVDVEEPYGYTF
DNA: TGTGCCAGCAGCGTAGATGTGGAAGAACCCTATGGCTACACCTTC

J: TRBJ2-7
size: -
D: TRBD2
V: TRBV28
CDR3: CASSTTSGIPYEQYF
DNA: TGTGCCAGCAGCACGACTAGCGGGATCCCATACGAGCAGTACTTC

J: TRBJ1-2
size: many
D: -
V: TRBV7-2
CDR3: CASSFGQLGYGYTF
DNA: TGTGCCAGCAGCTTCGGGCAGTTGGGCTATGGCTACACCTTC

J: TRBJ2-5
size: many
D: -
V: TRBV11-2
CDR3: CASTLRGRLFGETQYF
DNA: TGTGCCAGCACCCTCCGGGGACGGTTGTTCGGAGAGACCCAGTACTTC

J: TRBJ2-5
size: few
D: -
V: TRBV3-1
CDR3: CASSHNRGRETQYF
DNA: TGTGCCAGCAGCCACAACCGTGGGCGAGAGACCCAGTACTTC

J: TRBJ1-5
size: many
D: -
V: TRBV7-9
CDR3: CASSYGTTNQPQHF
DNA: TGTGCCAGCAGCTATGGGACCACCAATCAGCCCCAGCATTTT

J: TRBJ1-2
size: many
D: TRBD1
V: TRBV2
CDR3: CASSGQTGNYGYTF
DNA: TGTGCCAGCAGTGGCCAGACAGGGAACTATGGCTACACCTTC

J: TRBJ2-5
size: few
D: TRBD1
V: TRBV28
CDR3: CASSPPGQKETQYF
DNA: TGTGCCAGCAGCCCCCCGGGACAGAAAGAGACCCAGTACTTC

J: TRBJ1-1
size: many
D: TRBD1
V: TRBV6-5
CDR3: CASSYSAGGNTEAFF
DNA: TGTGCCAGCAGTTACTCCGCAGGGGGCAACACTGAAGCTTTCTTT